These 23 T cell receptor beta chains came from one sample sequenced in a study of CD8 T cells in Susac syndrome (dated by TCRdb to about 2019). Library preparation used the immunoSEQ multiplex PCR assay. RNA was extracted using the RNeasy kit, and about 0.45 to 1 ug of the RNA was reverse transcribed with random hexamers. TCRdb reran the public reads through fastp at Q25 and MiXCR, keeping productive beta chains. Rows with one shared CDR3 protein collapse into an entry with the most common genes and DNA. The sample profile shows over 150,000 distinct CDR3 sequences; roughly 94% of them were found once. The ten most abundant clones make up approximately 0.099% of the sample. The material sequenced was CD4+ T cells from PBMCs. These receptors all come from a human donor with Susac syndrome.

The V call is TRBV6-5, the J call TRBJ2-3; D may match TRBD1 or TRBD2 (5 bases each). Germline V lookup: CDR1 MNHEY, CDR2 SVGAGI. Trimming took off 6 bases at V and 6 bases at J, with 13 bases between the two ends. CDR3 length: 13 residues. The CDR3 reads CASRGTRGDTQYF. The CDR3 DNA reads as TGTGCCAGCAGAGGGACCCGGGGTGATACGCAGTATTTT.

CDR3 coding DNA: TGTGCCCTCCATCTCAGGGGGGGCCGGACCCAGTACTTC. Its translation: CALHLRGGRTQYF. V usage is TRBV30 and J usage is TRBJ2-5, with D tentatively TRBD1 or TRBD2 (7 bases each). There are 13 residues in the CDR3. Germline lookup yields CDR1 GTSNPN and CDR2 SVGIG (reference sequence). Trimming stripped 8 bases from V and 7 bases from J, with 20 bases between.

The CDR3 DNA is TGTGCCAGCAGCTTAGACTCCTATAGAGCTTTCTTT. Translated, it gives CASSLDSYRAFF. The rearrangement joins TRBV7-9 to TRBJ1-1; no clear D gene. Trimming took off 1 base at V and 10 bases at J, with 10 bases between the two ends. The CDR3 has 12 amino acids. Germline V gene lookup returns CDR1 SEHNR and CDR2 FQNEAQ (reference sequence). The whole variable domain, filled in from reference TRBV7-9 and TRBJ1-1, reads DTGVSQNPRHKITKRGQNVTFRCDPISEHNRLYWYRQTLGQGPEFLTYFQNEAQLEKSRLLSDRFSAERPKGSFSTLEIQRTEQGDSAMYLCASSLDSYRAFFGQGTRLTVV.

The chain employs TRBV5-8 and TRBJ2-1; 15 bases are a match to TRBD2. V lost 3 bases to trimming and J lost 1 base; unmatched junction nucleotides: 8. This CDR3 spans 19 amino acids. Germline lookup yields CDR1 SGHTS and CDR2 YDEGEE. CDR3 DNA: TGTGCCAGCAGCTCCCCCAGGACTAGCGGGAGGGGATCCTACAATGAGCAGTTCTTC. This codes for CASSSPRTSGRGSYNEQFF. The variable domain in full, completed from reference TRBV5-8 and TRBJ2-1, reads EAGVTQSPTHLIKTRGQQATLRCSPISGHTSVYWYQQALGLGLQFLLWYDEGEERNRGNFPPRFSGRQFPNYSSELNVNALELEDSALYLCASSSPRTSGRGSYNEQFFGPGTRLTVL.

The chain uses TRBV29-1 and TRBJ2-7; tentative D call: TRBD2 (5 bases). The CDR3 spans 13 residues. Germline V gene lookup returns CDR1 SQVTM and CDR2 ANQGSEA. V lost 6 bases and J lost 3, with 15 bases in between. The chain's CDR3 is CSVAEVKNYEQYF. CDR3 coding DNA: TGCAGCGTGGCGGAGGTTAAGAACTACGAGCAGTACTTC.

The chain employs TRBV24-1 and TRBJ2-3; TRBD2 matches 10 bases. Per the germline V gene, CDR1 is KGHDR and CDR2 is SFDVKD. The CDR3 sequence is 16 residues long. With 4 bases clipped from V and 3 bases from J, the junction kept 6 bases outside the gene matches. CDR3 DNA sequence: TGTGCCACCAGTGACCCCCAGCGGGAGGGGACAGATACGCAGTATTTT. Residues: CATSDPQREGTDTQYF.

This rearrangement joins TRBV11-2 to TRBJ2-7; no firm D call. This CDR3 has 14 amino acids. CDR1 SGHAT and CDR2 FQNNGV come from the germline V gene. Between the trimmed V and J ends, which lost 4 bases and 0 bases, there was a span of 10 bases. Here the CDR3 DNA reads TGTGCCAGCAGCTCGGGTGGGATCTCCTACGAGCAGTACTTC. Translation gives CASSSGGISYEQYF. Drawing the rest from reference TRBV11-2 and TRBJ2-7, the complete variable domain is EAGVAQSPRYKIIEKRQSVAFWCNPISGHATLYWYQQILGQGPKLLIQFQNNGVVDDSQLPKDRFSAERLKGVDSTLKIQPAKLEDSAVYLCASSSGGISYEQYFGPGTRLTVT.

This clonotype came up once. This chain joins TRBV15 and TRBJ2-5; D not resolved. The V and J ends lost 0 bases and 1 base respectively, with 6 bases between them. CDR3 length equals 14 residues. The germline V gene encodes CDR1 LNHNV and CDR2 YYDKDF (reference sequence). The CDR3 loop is CATSRDTVQETQYF. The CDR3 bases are TGTGCCACCAGCAGAGATACGGTCCAAGAGACCCAGTACTTC.

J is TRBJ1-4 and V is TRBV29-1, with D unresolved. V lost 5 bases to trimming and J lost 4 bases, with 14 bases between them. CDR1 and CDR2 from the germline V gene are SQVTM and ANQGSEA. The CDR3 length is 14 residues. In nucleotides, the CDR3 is TGCAGCGTTACCACAGCCCGGGGTAATGAAAAACTGTTTTTT. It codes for CSVTTARGNEKLFF.

The CDR3 region is CSVYRDEINTEAFF. CDR3 sequence (DNA): TGCAGCGTTTACCGGGACGAGATCAACACTGAAGCTTTCTTT. The chain joins TRBV29-1 to TRBJ1-1, with D possibly being TRBD1 (5 bases). This CDR3 region has 14 residues. CDR1 and CDR2 from the germline V gene are SQVTM and ANQGSEA. Trimming left V 5 bases short and J 2 bases short, with 15 bases between.

CDR3 coding DNA: TGCGCCAGCAGCCGGGGCGGGCAGGAGGGCTTCGAGCAGTACTTC. This encodes CASSRGGQEGFEQYF. This sequence joins TRBV5-1 and TRBJ2-7, with D maybe TRBD2 (6 bases). This CDR3 region has 15 residues. V was pared by 4 bases and J by 6 bases, with 20 bases between. Germline V lookup: CDR1 SGHRS, CDR2 YFSETQ.

CDR3 sequence (DNA): TGTGCCAGCAGTTACCCACCCCCCAGCACAGATACGCAGTATTTT. It translates to CASSYPPPSTDTQYF. The chain recombines TRBV6-6 with TRBJ2-3, with unresolved D. Per the germline V gene, CDR1 is MNHNY and CDR2 is SVGAGI (reference sequence). V was trimmed by 2 bases and J by 0 bases, leaving 9 bases between them. This CDR3 comprises 15 residues.

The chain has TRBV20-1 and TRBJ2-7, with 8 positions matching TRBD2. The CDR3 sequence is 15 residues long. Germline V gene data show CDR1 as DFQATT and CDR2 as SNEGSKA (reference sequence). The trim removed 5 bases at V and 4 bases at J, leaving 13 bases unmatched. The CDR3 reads CSAPRIISGTYEQYF. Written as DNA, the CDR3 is TGCAGTGCTCCGAGGATAATTAGCGGGACTTACGAGCAGTACTTC.

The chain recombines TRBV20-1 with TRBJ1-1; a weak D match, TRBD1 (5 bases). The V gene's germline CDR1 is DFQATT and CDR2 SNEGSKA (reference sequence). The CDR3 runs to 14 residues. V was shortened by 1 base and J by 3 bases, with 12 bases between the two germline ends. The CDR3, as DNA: TGCAGTGCTAGAGTACCGCTACAGGACACTGAAGCTTTCTTT. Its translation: CSARVPLQDTEAFF.

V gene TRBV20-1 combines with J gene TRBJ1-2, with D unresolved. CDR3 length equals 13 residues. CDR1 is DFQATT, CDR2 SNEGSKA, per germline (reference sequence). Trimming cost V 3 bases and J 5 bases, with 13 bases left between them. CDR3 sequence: CSARKGREYGYTF. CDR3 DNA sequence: TGCAGTGCTAGGAAGGGTAGGGAGTATGGCTACACCTTC.

This chain's CDR3 is CASSELGSTEPNYGYTF. For the CDR3, the DNA is TGTGCCAGCAGTGAATTGGGGTCGACAGAGCCCAACTATGGCTACACCTTC. This chain joins TRBV25-1 and TRBJ1-2, with D perhaps matching TRBD1 (5 bases). The V gene's germline CDR1 is MGHDK and CDR2 SYGVNS. The length of the CDR3 is 17 residues. Deletions cut 1 base from V and 2 bases from J, with 17 bases between.

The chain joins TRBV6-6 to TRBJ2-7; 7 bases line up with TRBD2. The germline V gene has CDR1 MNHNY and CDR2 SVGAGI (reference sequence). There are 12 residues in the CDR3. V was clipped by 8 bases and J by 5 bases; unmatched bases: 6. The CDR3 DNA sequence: TGTGCCAGCCGCGGGGGATGGCACGAGCAGTACTTC. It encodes CASRGGWHEQYF.

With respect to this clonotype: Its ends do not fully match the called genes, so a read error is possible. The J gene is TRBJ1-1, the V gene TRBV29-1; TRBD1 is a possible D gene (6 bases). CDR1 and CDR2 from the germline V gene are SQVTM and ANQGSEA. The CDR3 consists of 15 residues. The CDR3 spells CSVEGAQGWDTEAFF. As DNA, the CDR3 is TGCAGCGTGGAAGGTGCACAGGGTTGGGACACTGAAGCTTTCTTT.

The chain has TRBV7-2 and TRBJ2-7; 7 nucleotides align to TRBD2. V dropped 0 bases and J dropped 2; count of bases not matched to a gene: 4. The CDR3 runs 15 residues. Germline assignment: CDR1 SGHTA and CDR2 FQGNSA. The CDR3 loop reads CASSLASGFTYEQYF. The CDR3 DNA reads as TGTGCCAGCAGCTTAGCTAGCGGGTTTACCTACGAGCAGTACTTC.

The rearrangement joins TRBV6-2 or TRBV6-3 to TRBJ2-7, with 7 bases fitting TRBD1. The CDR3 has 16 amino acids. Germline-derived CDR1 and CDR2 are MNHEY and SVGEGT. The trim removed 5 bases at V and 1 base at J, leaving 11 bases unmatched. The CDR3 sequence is CASSIHDRVASYEQYF. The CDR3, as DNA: TGTGCCAGCAGTATCCACGACAGGGTTGCATCCTACGAGCAGTACTTC.

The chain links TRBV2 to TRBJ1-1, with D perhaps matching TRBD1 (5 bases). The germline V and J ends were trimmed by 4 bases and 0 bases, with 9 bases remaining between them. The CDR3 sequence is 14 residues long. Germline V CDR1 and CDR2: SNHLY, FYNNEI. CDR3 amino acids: CASSVGVLNTEAFF. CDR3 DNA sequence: TGTGCCAGCAGTGTGGGGGTCTTGAACACTGAAGCTTTCTTT.

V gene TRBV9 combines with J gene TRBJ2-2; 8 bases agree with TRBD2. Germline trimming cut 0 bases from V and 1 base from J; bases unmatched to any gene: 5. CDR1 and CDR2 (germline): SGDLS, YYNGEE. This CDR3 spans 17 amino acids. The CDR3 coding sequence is TGTGCCAGCAGCGTAGATAATCTAGCGGGGAACACCGGGGAGCTGTTTTTT. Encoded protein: CASSVDNLAGNTGELFF.

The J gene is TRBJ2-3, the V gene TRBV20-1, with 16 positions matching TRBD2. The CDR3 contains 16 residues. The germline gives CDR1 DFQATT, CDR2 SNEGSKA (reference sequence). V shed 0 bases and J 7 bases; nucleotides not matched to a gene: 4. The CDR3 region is CSARDQGLAGGNTQYF. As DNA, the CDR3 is TGCAGTGCTAGAGATCAGGGACTAGCGGGGGGGAATACGCAGTATTTT.